One sample yielded the 14 T cell receptor beta chains listed below, sequenced in a study of Graves' ophthalmopathy and Graves' hyperthyroidism. RNA transcripts yielded amplified TCR beta CDR3 regions. RT-PCR in the first round used HTBI primers; a second-round multiplex PCR followed. TCRdb reanalysed the multiplex PCR reads using MiXCR and keeps one entry per CDR3 protein. Of under 350,000 distinct CDR3 sequences listed, under 20% were seen once; the top ten hold over 9%. The sequenced material came from peripheral blood. The source is an adult man with Graves' ophthalmopathy.

This clonotype was found many times. The rearrangement uses TRBV13 and TRBJ1-6; D is undetermined. This CDR3 has 12 amino acids. Per the germline V gene, CDR1 is PRHDT and CDR2 is FYEKMQ (reference sequence). The V gene lost 6 bases and the J gene lost 7 bases, with 7 bases spanning the gap. CDR3 sequence (DNA): TGTGCCAGCAGATCAGGAAATTCACCCCTCCACTTT. Translating it yields CASRSGNSPLHF.

The J gene is TRBJ1-1, the V gene TRBV14, with 7 nucleotides matching TRBD1. J gave up 11 bases and V 1 base, and 7 bases lay outside the gene matches. Germline-derived CDR1 and CDR2 are SGHDN and FVKESK. The CDR3 extends over 13 amino acids. For the CDR3, the DNA is TGTGCCAGCAGCCAAGCGACAGGGTCAGGGGCTTTCTTT. Its protein is CASSQATGSGAFF.

The table lists this clonotype with many counts. V is TRBV5-5 and J is TRBJ1-3; TRBD1 might be the D (5 bases). CDR1 SGHKS and CDR2 YYEKEE come from the germline V gene (reference sequence). Deletions cut 1 base from V and 0 bases from J, with 8 bases between. The CDR3 is 15 residues long. CDR3 amino acids: CASSLPGRSGNTIYF. The CDR3 bases are TGTGCCAGCAGCTTGCCGGGGCGCTCTGGAAACACCATATATTTT.

This clonotype was seen a few times. For the CDR3, the DNA is TGTGCCACCAGCAGTTTCTGGACAGGGGGCGGTGAGACCCAGTACTTC. Encoded protein: CATSSFWTGGGETQYF. V usage is TRBV15 and J usage is TRBJ2-5; 11 positions agree with TRBD1. V was pared by 3 bases and J by 5 bases, with 8 bases of the junction left unmatched. The CDR3 is made up of 16 amino acids. Germline CDR1 reads LNHNV; CDR2 reads YYDKDF (reference sequence). The whole variable domain, filled in from reference TRBV15 and TRBJ2-5, reads DAMVIQNPRYQVTQFGKPVTLSCSQTLNHNVMYWYQQKSSQAPKLLFHYYDKDFNNEADTPDNFQSRRPNTSFCFLDIRSPGLGDTAMYLCATSSFWTGGGETQYFGPGTRLLVL.

At least ten counts were recorded for this clonotype. The J gene is TRBJ1-2, the V gene TRBV14, with D possibly being TRBD1 (6 bases). Germline CDR1 and CDR2: SGHDN and FVKESK. The germline V and J ends were trimmed by 4 bases and 2 bases, with 14 bases remaining between them. This CDR3 has 15 residues. The CDR3 reads CASSRRDIRNYGYTF. The CDR3 nucleotides are TGTGCCAGCAGCCGCCGGGACATTCGGAACTATGGCTACACCTTC.

The rearrangement links TRBV12-3 or TRBV12-4 to TRBJ2-7; 8 bases match TRBD2. The V and J ends lost 7 bases and 6 bases, in that order; junction bases with no gene match: 8. The CDR3 runs 13 residues. The CDR3 DNA follows: TGTGCCAGCACCCCGTGGAGCGGGGGCGAGCAGTACTTC. Translation: CASTPWSGGEQYF.

This clonotype was counted ten times or more. The chain joins TRBV6-2 or TRBV6-3 to TRBJ1-5; the D is unclear. This CDR3 has 16 amino acids. Germline V CDR1 and CDR2: MNHEY, SVGEGT. The V gene lost 5 bases and the J gene lost 0 bases, with 14 bases spanning the gap. CDR3 loop: CASSPDQENSNQPQHF. CDR3 coding DNA: TGTGCCAGCAGTCCCGACCAGGAGAATAGCAATCAGCCCCAGCATTTT.

This chain connects TRBV11-2 to TRBJ2-2; tentatively, D is TRBD2 (6 bases). Germline CDR1 and CDR2: SGHAT and FQNNGV. V was cut by 1 base and J by 1 base, with 13 bases left in between. The CDR3 extends over 17 amino acids. The CDR3 loop reads CASSLVGLAMNTGELFF. CDR3 nucleotide sequence: TGTGCCAGCAGCTTAGTTGGGCTAGCGATGAACACCGGGGAGCTGTTTTTT.

This clonotype was recorded many times. J is TRBJ1-2 and V is TRBV4-3; D is unresolved. There are 13 residues in the CDR3. Germline V gene data show CDR1 as LGHNA and CDR2 as YSLEER. Trimming took off 4 bases at V and 4 bases at J, with 10 bases between the two ends. For the CDR3, the DNA is TGCGCCAGCAGCCCCCGGGTGGGCTATGGCTACACCTTC. Translation gives CASSPRVGYGYTF.

The chain uses TRBV3-1 and TRBJ2-7, with D unresolved. V was clipped by 1 base and J by 0 bases, with 10 bases between them. The germline V gene encodes CDR1 LGHDT and CDR2 YNNKEL (reference sequence). The CDR3 consists of 15 residues. CDR3 residues: CASSQVSSLSYEQYF. The CDR3 nucleotides read TGTGCCAGCAGCCAAGTTAGCAGTCTCTCCTACGAGCAGTACTTC.

This clonotype showed up many times. This rearrangement joins TRBV18 to TRBJ1-5, with TRBD1 identical over 7 bases. Looked up from germline, CDR1 is KGHSH and CDR2 is LQKENI. The CDR3 is 15 amino acids. V shed 2 bases, J shed 3 bases, and the junction held 4 bases outside the gene matches. Written as DNA, the CDR3 is TGTGCCAGCTCACCAAGGGGGCCAGACAATCAGCCCCAGCATTTT. It translates to CASSPRGPDNQPQHF.

The chain links TRBV27 to TRBJ1-1, with 10 bases fitting TRBD1. The CDR3 has 12 residues. Germline CDR1 and CDR2: MNHEY and SMNVEV (reference sequence). V was clipped by 8 bases and J by 5 bases; unmatched bases: 2. For the CDR3, the DNA is TGTGCCAGCGGGACAGGGGTTACTGAAGCTTTCTTT. Translated: CASGTGVTEAFF.

The CDR3 is CASSLTSGRAGYEQYF. DNA of the CDR3: TGTGCCAGCAGTTTGACTAGCGGGAGGGCCGGGTACGAGCAGTACTTC. V gene TRBV12-3 or TRBV12-4 combines with J gene TRBJ2-7, with TRBD2 matching 14 bases. The CDR3 contains 16 residues. The V gene end was trimmed by 3 bases and the J gene end by 4 bases; junction bases not matched to a gene: 5.

This clonotype has at least ten counts. The chain carries TRBV20-1 and TRBJ2-2; D gene unclear. This CDR3 has 11 residues. The V and J ends lost 5 bases and 6 bases respectively, with 7 bases between them. CDR1 DFQATT and CDR2 SNEGSKA come from the germline V gene (reference sequence). The CDR3 loop is CSAALAGELFF. CDR3 in DNA: TGCAGTGCTGCGCTAGCCGGGGAGCTGTTTTTT.